The entry that follows covers one T cell receptor (beta chain) sequence. PCR employed 60 Vbeta and 13 Jbeta primers. Sequencing was performed with immunoSEQ multiplex PCR; in TCRdb, only in-frame clones are kept and a portion is missing. The data show about 190,000 clones, around 75% seen once. The entry originates in a study of cytomegalovirus exposure and HLA in healthy donors. For the study at large: A data release that came early held roughly 80 million unique TCRs from HLA-typed donors.

This clonotype was obtained from a woman in her thirties in good health and CMV-seropositive. Sequencing input: PBMCs.

CDR3 DNA: TGTGCCAGCAGTTCTGCCAGGACAAGCGTTATGAACACTGAAGCTTTCTTT. Protein product: CASSSARTSVMNTEAFF. V gene TRBV28 combines with J gene TRBJ1-1, with a tentative D call TRBD1 (5 bases). The V gene's germline CDR1 is MDHEN and CDR2 SYDVKM. The CDR3 loop spans 17 amino acids. V lost 4 bases and J 0 bases, leaving 18 bases between the germline ends.